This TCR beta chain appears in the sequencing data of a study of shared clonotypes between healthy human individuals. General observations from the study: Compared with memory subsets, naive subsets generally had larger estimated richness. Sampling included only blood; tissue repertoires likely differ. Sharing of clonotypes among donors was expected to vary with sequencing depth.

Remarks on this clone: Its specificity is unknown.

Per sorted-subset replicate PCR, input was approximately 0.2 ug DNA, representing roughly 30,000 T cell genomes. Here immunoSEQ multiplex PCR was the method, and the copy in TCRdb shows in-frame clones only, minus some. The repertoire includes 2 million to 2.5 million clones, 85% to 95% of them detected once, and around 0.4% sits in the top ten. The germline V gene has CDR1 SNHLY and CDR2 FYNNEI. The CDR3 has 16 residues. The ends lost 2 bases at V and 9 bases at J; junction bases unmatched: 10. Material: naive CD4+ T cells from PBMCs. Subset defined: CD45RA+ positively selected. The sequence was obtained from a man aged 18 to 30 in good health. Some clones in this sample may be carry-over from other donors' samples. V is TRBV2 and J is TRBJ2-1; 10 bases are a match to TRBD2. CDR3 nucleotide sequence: TGTGCCAGCAGTGAATTGCCAGCGGGAGGGCCTGGTGAGCAGTTCTTC. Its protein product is CASSELPAGGPGEQFF.